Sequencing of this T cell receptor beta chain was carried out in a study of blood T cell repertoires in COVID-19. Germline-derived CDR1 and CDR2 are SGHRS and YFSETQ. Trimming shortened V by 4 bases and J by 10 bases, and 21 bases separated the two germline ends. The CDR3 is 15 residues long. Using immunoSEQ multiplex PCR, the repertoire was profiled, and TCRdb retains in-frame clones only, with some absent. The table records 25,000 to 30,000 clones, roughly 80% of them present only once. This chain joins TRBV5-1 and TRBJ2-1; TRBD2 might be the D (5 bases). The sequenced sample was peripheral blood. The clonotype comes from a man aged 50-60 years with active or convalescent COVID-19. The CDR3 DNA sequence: TGCGCCAGCAGCCCCCTCCTGACTACACCTGACGAGCAGTTCTTC. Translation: CASSPLLTTPDEQFF.